The present TCR beta chain was sequenced within a study of pediatric ulcerative colitis. Colonoscopy and blood draw happened at the same time. The germline CDR1 and CDR2 sequences are SNHLY and FYNNEI. The length of the CDR3 is 15 residues. V was pared by 2 bases and J by 7 bases, with 12 bases between. Study-wide findings and caveats: Substantially fewer templates came from a couple of patients' blood samples. Ulcerative colitis patients shared more blood-rectal clones than controls.

Sequencing was at survey level. Only in-frame clones appear in the TCRdb table, and some are missing; sequencing was by immunoSEQ multiplex PCR. Counted here are 10,000 or so clones, about 90% occurring once; the ten biggest clones make up 6.5% to 9%. On this clone itself: Its cognate antigen is unknown.

V usage is TRBV2 and J usage is TRBJ1-6, with D uncertain. Source material: blood. This clonotype was sampled from a girl between 10 and 17 years old with moderate ulcerative colitis. The CDR3 DNA follows: TGTGCCAGCAGTGAACAGCCACCTTCAAATTCACCCCTCCACTTT. Protein sequence: CASSEQPPSNSPLHF.